The entry below gives a single TCR beta chain sequence along with its context. The V segment lost 3 bases and the J segment 8 bases; nucleotides outside the gene matches: 3. Germline V CDR1 and CDR2: KGHSH, LQKENI. The CDR3 is made up of 15 amino acids. The data derive from a study of blood T cell repertoires in COVID-19. Using immunoSEQ multiplex PCR, the repertoire was profiled, and TCRdb retains in-frame clones only, with some absent. The sample records 300,000 or so clones, about nine tenths being singletons. Sequencing was carried out using PBMCs or T cells enriched from blood (not recorded which). The chain combines TRBV18 with TRBJ2-1; 14 bases agree with TRBD2. The sequence was collected from a woman aged 18-29 years who had recovered from COVID-19. The CDR3 is CASSPGLAGVDEQFF. The CDR3 DNA is TGTGCCAGCTCACCGGGACTAGCGGGAGTTGATGAGCAGTTCTTC.